Below, one TCR beta chain is given with its context. Regions amplified from RNA transcripts were the TCR beta CDR3 regions. The HTBI primer set drove a first-round RT-PCR of the TCR CDR3. TCRdb re-called the multiplex PCR reads through MiXCR, storing one row per CDR3 protein. The data show approximately 380,000 distinct CDR3 sequences, approximately 19% seen once. This specimen comes from a study of T cells in Graves' hyperthyroidism and ophthalmopathy. V lost 4 bases to trimming and J lost 3 bases; unmatched junction nucleotides: 14. This CDR3 contains 17 residues. Germline V gene sequence: CDR1 LGHDT, CDR2 YNNKEL (reference sequence).

The sample comprised blood. The chain links TRBV3-1 to TRBJ1-1, with TRBD1 identical over 7 bases. This receptor was identified in a woman aged 18 to 35 with Graves' hyperthyroidism. CDR3 loop: CASSPYHRGALDTEAFF. CDR3 coding DNA: TGTGCCAGCAGCCCTTATCACAGGGGAGCGTTAGACACTGAAGCTTTCTTT.